This entry features one TCR beta chain sequence. The antigen is undetermined. Germline CDR1 and CDR2: KGHSH and LQKENI. With V trimmed by 4 bases and J by 3 bases, 5 bases remained unmatched. The CDR3 spans 15 residues. This record belongs to a study of shared clonotypes between healthy human individuals. Whole-study results and caveats: Sharing across four donors was highest in naive CD4 (around 5%) and lowest in memory CD8 (about 0.4%). Only blood underwent sampling, and tissue repertoires likely differ. Rarefaction analysis demonstrated incomplete sorted-subset sequencing notwithstanding large depth.

The data were produced by immunoSEQ multiplex PCR, yet TCRdb's version contains in-frame clones alone and is incomplete. In the table there are fewer than 700,000 clones, around 95% of which are singletons. Terminally differentiated effector memory CD45RA+ cells were excluded from the naive CD8 cells, which were CD45RO-negative and positively selected for CCR7. All participating donors were Caucasian adults from Nashville, Tennessee. The clonotype was recovered from a woman in her twenties or thirties in good health. The sequenced sample was naive CD8+ T cells sorted from blood. The V gene is TRBV18, the J gene TRBJ2-7, with 11 bases aligning to TRBD2. CDR3 coding DNA: TGTGCCAGCTCACGCGGGACTAGCGGTAACTACGAGCAGTACTTC. Its translation is CASSRGTSGNYEQYF.